This T cell receptor beta chain was sequenced during a study of cytomegalovirus exposure and HLA in healthy donors (dated by TCRdb to about 2017). About the study as a whole: In an earlier analysis of around 540 of the donors, roughly 300 Gb of sequence data and some 120 million unique TCR beta sequences from 180 million or so T cells were reported. An early release that covered some 640 HLA-typed donors contained around 300 gigabases of sequencing data and tens of millions of unique TCR sequences. Of the 350 to 450 genotyped donors, 81% fell in the genetic ancestry cluster associated with self-reported Caucasian donors. The aim of the study was to test whether cataloging public T cell receptors could identify signatures of past pathogen exposure. Using immunosequencing, the study profiled T cell repertoires from approximately 700 subjects and related those repertoires to cytomegalovirus serostatus. In addition to the first cohort of 666 subjects, a separate validation cohort of under 150 different subjects was used. To predict cytomegalovirus infection status, the study brought together high-throughput TCR immunosequencing, statistical association of individual TCRs with disease status, and machine learning. In a later analysis, previously published TCR beta repertoires from fewer than 750 donors were re-analyzed and high-resolution HLA genotyping was added so that TCR occurrence patterns could be studied. In the later analysis, no new phenotypic data were used to find candidate immune exposures; instead, reliance was placed on TCR beta sequences and their occurrence across donors. In an earlier analysis of a few hundred of the donors, high-throughput TCR beta sequencing was used to judge whether each TCR beta V gene segment behaved as functional or pseudogenic. Donor age, sex, ethnicity and CMV serostatus were compiled together with the repertoire data. A later genetic analysis used genome-wide SNP genotypes for about 65% of the 666 donors, treating that subset as a discovery cohort. Every repertoire in the discovery cohort had been generated on one and the same sequencing platform. HLA typing included class I and class II loci at four-digit resolution. The number of donors typed differed by locus, with roughly 629-640 for A, B, C, DRB1 and DQB1, more than 500 for DQA1, 600 to 610 for DPA1, and some 470 for DPB1. Because of strong linkage in the cohort, 4 to 6 DR-DQ haplotypes were treated as single units for association and clustering. Among some 400 genotyped donors of the cohort, an average of roughly 230,000 unique TCR beta nucleotide sequences was sequenced per donor, of which 15% to 20% were non-productive.

V gives up 7 bases and J gives up 0 bases, and the segment between their germline ends measures 8 bases. The CDR3 covers 13 residues, taking in both the cysteine and the phenylalanine. Only the CDR3 DNA stays, 39 bases, in frame from base 1. Via the germline V gene, CDR1 is SNHLY and CDR2 FYNNEI. What the research found in general, with its limitations: Across donors, most TCR sequences were observed very rarely, whereas some public TCRs were present in many individuals. A later genetic analysis associated a missense DCLRE1C variant with V-gene and J-gene trimming of TCR beta chains, and an independent cohort replicated the association. At a false discovery rate of 0.05, a later analysis linked some 18,000 TCR beta sequences to specific HLA alleles. A few of the identified cytomegalovirus-associated TCR beta chains were confirmed in vitro to be specific for cytomegalovirus antigens. The cohort was sequenced for TCR beta chains only, and without alpha or paired-chain data the features that could be detected were limited. Correlated functional status among segregating V segments might reflect linkage disequilibrium, but an unknown experimental factor could not be ruled out. In a later analysis, the rate of TCR association differed among HLA loci, with DRB1 alleles having the most associated TCRs and HLA-C alleles having the fewest. In an earlier analysis of roughly 560 of the donors, most TCR beta V segments were observed in productive rearrangements about 90% or about 30% of the time, broadly matching IMGT annotations. A later genetic analysis reported fewer N-insertions in productive TCRs among donors in an Asian-associated ancestry cluster than the roughly 690-donor mean. The classifier was reported to diagnose cytomegalovirus status with high specificity and sensitivity in both the original cohort and the validation cohort. The sequencing pipeline was judged likely to have produced a cluster of highly shared sequence variants as a technical artifact. The only immune exposure information available for the cohort was CMV serostatus. Because HLA typing was unavailable for some donors at each locus, only the typed subset was used in association tests. Compared with equally common non-associated chains, HLA-associated TCR beta chains in a later analysis were more clonally expanded and had lower generation probabilities. Because counts were too low, approximately 18 rarely observed V segments, including chromosome 9 orphons, were excluded from the earlier analysis of 587 of the donors. The 87-base-pair reads could not distinguish some IMGT-functional V segments, including TRBV6-2 and TRBV6-3, so those segments were excluded. The presence/absence analyses assumed that sequencing depth was roughly uniform across donors, and that assumption may not be true. A further reported finding was that TCR beta sequences accurately predicted the HLA-A and HLA-B alleles for most subjects in the first cohort. In the study, around 150 TCR beta chains were listed as associated with cytomegalovirus. According to a later analysis, parvovirus B19, influenza, CMV and Epstein-Barr virus appeared linked to several top co-occurrence clusters. In a later analysis, most CMV-associated TCR beta chains were found to appear HLA-restricted, with HLA associations seemingly driven largely by CMV exposure. When HLA alleles, especially DR and DQ, strongly co-occurred, TCR associations were difficult to assign to individual alleles. The authors suggested that the approach could potentially be extended to other disease states and immunological phenotypes.

The cohort comprised approximately 700 healthy bone marrow donors. All cohort members were sampled while nominally healthy, although unrecorded immune exposures were likely present. The donor was CMV seronegative and was included in the group of several hundred seronegative cohort members. A peripheral blood sample was collected from each donor, and TCR beta sequencing was performed on peripheral blood mononuclear cells. Genomic DNA was extracted from the blood cell samples with the Qiagen DNeasy Blood Extraction Kit. The library was produced with the immunoSEQ multiplex PCR assay. For the multiplex PCR, a mixture combining 60 forward primers for TCR Vbeta segments and 13 reverse primers for TCR Jbeta segments was used. Amplification of the CDR3 region of rearranged TCR beta genes was performed with a multiplex PCR assay on genomic DNA. Amplified TCR beta libraries were sequenced as 87-base-pair reads on the Illumina HiSeq System. In the original analysis: A later analysis counted approximately 76 million unique TCR beta chains across the 700 or so repertoires, and around 9.9 million of these chains were shared by at least two donors. Raw reads were error-corrected and collapsed into unique sequences by a nearest-neighbor algorithm in which closely related sequences were merged to remove PCR and sequencing errors. To assign V, D and J gene segments, CDR3 sequences were aligned to IMGT reference sequences. For a sequence to be retained, a match of at least six nucleotides was required to both a V gene segment and a J gene segment. A rearrangement was called productive if the CDR3 had no stop codons and remained in frame with V and J, and every other rearrangement was called non-productive. CDR3 was defined according to IMGT convention as the region running from the second conserved V-encoded cysteine to the conserved J-encoded phenylalanine. The earlier analysis of around 640 of the donors excluded sequences that lacked an unambiguous match to a single V gene segment. An earlier analysis of fewer than 750 of the donors called V segments functional above 56.7% productive rearrangements and segregating when the between-donor standard deviation exceeded 5%. A statistical classification framework was built for diagnosing cytomegalovirus status from the catalog of TCR beta chain sequences. V and J gene assignment, in a later analysis, came from comparing TCR nucleotide sequences with IMGT/GENE-DB human TR gene sequences. A later analysis assigned CDR3 sequences and most-parsimonious VDJ recombination scenarios with the TCRdist pipeline. In a later analysis, every TCR beta chain was defined by the combination of its CDR3 amino acid sequence and its V-gene family, and reads without a unique V-gene family were dropped. In a later analysis, approximately 640 highly shared, low-generation-probability nucleotide sequences were removed to address suspected cross-contamination and a sequencing artifact. For each public chain, a later analysis derived a clonal expansion index from normalized ranks of inferred template counts within each repertoire. In a later analysis, generation probabilities were computed using a VDJ recombination model fitted to out-of-frame rearrangements, and the results were checked against IGoR. In a later analysis, TCR-TCR, TCR-HLA and TCR-CMV co-occurrence was scored with hypergeometric tests, and a repertoire-size bias correction was applied to TCR pairs. A later analysis estimated false discovery rates by permuting HLA or CMV assignments 20 times. In a later analysis, co-occurring TCRs were grouped with DBSCAN, and TCRdist sequence similarity was added when clustering was performed within HLA-allele-positive subsets. For co-occurrence clustering, repertoires with fewer than 30,000 or more than 120,000 public chains were excluded, along with roughly 5 repertoires with anomalous nucleotide sharing. TCRdb obtained this table from immuneACCESS and retained in-frame rearrangements with V and J assigned. These tables miss some clones; where compared with another copy, unresolved V genes account for less than half of the shortfall, and the remainder is unexplained. Clone size and the V and J calls come from that table; the DNA yielded D and trimming. This sample comprises roughly 230,000 clones, roughly 91% of them detected only once. The ten biggest clones cover roughly 1.5% of the sample.

Details on this clone: No cognate antigen has been identified for it. The sample holds no much larger clone one base away, and base qualities are not on file.

This sequence originates from a girl aged 2 to 9 in good health and CMV-seronegative. The sequenced sample was PBMCs. This sequence uses TRBV2 and TRBJ2-3; TRBD2 could be the D gene, as 5 bases match. The nucleotides read TGTGCCAGCATGGTAGCGAGCACAGATACGCAGTATTTT. Its product reads: CASMVASTDTQYF.